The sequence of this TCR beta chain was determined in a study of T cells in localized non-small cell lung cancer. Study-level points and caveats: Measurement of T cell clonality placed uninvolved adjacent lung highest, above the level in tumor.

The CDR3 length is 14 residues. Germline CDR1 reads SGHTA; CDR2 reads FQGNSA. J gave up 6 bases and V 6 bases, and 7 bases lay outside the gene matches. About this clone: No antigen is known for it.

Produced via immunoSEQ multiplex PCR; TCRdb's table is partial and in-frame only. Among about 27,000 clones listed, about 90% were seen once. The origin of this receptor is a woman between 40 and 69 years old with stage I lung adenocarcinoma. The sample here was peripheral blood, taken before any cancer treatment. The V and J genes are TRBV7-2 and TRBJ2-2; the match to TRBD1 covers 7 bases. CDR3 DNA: TGTGCCAGCAGGTTAAGACAGGGAGCCGGGGAGCTGTTTTTT. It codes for CASRLRQGAGELFF.